This T cell receptor beta chain was sequenced during a study of cytomegalovirus exposure and HLA in healthy donors. Overall study results and limits: In a later analysis, an Asian-associated ancestry cluster reportedly showed fewer N-insertions than the roughly 700-donor mean.

The study ran its PCR with 60 Vbeta and 13 Jbeta primers. Original handling: There were about 80 million unique TCR beta chains by a later count, and approximately 10 million of them were shared. Using immunoSEQ multiplex PCR, the repertoire was profiled, and TCRdb retains in-frame clones only, with some absent. That table gives V, J and clone size, and the DNA gave D and trimming. This sample has approximately 150,000 clones; 65% to 85% occur once, and the top ten carry 3.4%. V was pared by 1 base and J by 0 bases, with 7 bases of the junction left unmatched. The CDR3 extends over 18 amino acids. CDR1 is SGHTA and CDR2 is FQGTGA in the germline V gene. On this clone: Its antigen remains unknown.

Sequenced input: PBMCs. V gene TRBV7-3 combines with J gene TRBJ2-3; TRBD2 matches at 10 bases. The TCR was taken from a male donor in good health and CMV-seronegative. CDR3 sequence reads: CASSLKASGSRSTDTQYF. The CDR3 coding sequence is TGTGCCAGCAGCTTAAAGGCTAGCGGGAGCCGTAGCACAGATACGCAGTATTTT.